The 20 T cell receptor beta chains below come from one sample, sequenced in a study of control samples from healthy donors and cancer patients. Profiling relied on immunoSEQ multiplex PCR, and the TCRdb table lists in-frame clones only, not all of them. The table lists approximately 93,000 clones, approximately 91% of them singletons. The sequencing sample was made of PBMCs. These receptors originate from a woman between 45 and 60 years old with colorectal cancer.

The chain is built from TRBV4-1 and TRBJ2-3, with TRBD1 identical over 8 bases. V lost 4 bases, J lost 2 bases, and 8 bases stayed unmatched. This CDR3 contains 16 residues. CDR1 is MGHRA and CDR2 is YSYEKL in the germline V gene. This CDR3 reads CASSLLPGQVTDTQYF. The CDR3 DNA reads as TGCGCCAGCAGCCTCCTCCCGGGACAGGTCACAGATACGCAGTATTTT.

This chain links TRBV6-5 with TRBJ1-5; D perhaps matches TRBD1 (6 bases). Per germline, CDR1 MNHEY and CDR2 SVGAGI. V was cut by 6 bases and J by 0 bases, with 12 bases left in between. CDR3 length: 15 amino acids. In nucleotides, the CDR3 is TGTGCCAGCAGACAGGGAGTGTATAGCAATCAGCCCCAGCATTTT. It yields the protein CASRQGVYSNQPQHF.

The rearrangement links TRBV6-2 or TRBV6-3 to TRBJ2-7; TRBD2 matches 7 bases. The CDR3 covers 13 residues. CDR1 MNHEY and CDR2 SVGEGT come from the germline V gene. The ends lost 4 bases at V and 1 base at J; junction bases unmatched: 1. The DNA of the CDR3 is TGTGCCAGCAGTTCGGGGGGTTCCTACGAGCAGTACGTC. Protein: CASSSGGSYEQYV.

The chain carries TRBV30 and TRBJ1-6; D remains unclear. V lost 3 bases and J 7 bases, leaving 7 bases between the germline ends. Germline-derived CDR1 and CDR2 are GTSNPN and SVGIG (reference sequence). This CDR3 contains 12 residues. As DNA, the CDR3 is TGTGCCTGGAGATTGAACAATTCACCCCTCCACTTT. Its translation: CAWRLNNSPLHF.

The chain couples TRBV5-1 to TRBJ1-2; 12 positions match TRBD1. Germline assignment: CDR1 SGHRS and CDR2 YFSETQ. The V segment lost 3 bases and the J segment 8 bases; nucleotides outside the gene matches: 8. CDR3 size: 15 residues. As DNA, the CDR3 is TGCGCCAGCAGCTCCGGGACAGGGGGCGTTCAAGGCTACACCTTC. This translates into CASSSGTGGVQGYTF.

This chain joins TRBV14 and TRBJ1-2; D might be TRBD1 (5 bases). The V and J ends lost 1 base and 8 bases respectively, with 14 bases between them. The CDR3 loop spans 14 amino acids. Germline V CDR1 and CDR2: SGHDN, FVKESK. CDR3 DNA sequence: TGTGCCAGCAGCCAAGGAGCCAGGGATAACGGCTACACCTTC. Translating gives CASSQGARDNGYTF.

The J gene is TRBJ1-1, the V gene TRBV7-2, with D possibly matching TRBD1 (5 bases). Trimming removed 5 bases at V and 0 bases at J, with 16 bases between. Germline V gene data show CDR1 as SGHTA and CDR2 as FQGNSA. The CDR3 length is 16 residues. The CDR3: CASSLVQGRLNTEAFF. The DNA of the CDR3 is TGTGCCAGCAGCCTAGTCCAGGGACGGCTGAACACTGAAGCTTTCTTT.

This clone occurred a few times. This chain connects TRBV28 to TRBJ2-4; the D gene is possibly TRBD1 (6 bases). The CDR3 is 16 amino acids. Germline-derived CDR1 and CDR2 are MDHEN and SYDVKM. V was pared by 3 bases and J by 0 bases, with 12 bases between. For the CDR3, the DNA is TGTGCCAGCAGTTTCGGGGCACAGGGAGCCAAAAACATTCAGTACTTC. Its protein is CASSFGAQGAKNIQYF.

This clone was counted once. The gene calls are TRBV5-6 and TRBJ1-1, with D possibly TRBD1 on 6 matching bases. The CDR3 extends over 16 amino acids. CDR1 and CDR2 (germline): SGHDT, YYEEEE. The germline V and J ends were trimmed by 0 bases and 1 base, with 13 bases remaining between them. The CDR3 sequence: CASSLVPGHKNTEAFF. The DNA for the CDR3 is TGTGCCAGCAGCTTGGTCCCGGGACACAAGAACACTGAAGCTTTCTTT.

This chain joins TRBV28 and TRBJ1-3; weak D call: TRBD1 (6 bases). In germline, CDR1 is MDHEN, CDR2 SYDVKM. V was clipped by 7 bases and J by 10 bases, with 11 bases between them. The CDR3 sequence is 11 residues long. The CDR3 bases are TGTGCCAGCATCCTCAGGGGAACCATATATTTT. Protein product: CASILRGTIYF.

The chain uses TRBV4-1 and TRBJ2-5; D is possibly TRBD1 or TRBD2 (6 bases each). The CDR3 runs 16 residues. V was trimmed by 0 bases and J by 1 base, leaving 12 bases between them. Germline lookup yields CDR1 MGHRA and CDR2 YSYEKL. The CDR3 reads CASSQDPTGAQETQYF. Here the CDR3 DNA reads TGCGCCAGCAGCCAAGATCCGACGGGGGCCCAAGAGACCCAGTACTTC.

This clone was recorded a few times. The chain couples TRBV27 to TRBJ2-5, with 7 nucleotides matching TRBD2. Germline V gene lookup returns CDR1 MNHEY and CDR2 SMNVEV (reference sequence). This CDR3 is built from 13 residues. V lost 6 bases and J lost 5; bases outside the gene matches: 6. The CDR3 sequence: CASSLPGGETQYF. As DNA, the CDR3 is TGTGCCAGCAGCCTACCGGGGGGTGAGACCCAGTACTTC.

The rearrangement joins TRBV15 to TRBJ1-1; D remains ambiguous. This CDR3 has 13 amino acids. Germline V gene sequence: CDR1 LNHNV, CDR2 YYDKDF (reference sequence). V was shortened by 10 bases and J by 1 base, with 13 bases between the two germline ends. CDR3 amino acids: CASSIDGNTEAFF. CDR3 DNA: TGTGCCAGCTCGATTGACGGGAACACTGAAGCTTTCTTT.

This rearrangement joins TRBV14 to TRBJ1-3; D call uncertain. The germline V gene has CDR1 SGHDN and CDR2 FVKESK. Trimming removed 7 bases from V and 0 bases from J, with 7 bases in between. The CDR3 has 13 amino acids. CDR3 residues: CASKLSSGNTIYF. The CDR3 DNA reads TGTGCCAGCAAACTGAGCTCTGGAAACACCATATATTTT.

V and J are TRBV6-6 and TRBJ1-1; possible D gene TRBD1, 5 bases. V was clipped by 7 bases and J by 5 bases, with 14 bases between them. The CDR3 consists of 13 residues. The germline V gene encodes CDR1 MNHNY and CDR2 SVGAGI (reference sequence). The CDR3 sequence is CASIQTGRTEAFF. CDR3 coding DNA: TGTGCCAGCATTCAAACAGGTAGGACTGAAGCTTTCTTT.

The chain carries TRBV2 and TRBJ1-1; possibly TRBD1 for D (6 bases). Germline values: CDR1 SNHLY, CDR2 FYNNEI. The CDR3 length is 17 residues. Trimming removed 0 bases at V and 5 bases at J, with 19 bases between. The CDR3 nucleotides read TGTGCCAGCAGTGAAGCGAAGATACAGGGTGGGGGGACTGAAGCTTTCTTT. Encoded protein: CASSEAKIQGGGTEAFF.

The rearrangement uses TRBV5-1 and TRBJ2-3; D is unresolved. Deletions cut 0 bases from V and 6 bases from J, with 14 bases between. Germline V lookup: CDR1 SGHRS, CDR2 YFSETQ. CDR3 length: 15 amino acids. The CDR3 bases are TGCGCCAGCAGCTTGGGAAGGGATGATAGGGATACGCAGTATTTT. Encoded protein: CASSLGRDDRDTQYF.

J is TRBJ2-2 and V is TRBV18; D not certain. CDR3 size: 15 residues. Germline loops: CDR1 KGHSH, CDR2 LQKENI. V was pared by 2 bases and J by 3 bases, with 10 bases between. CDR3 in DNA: TGTGCCAGCTCACCAGGAGTGGACCACACCGGGGAGCTGTTTTTT. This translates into CASSPGVDHTGELFF. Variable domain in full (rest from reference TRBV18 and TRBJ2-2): NAGVMQNPRHLVRRRGQEARLRCSPMKGHSHVYWYRQLPEEGLKFMVYLQKENIIDESGMPKERFSAEFPKEGPSILRIQQVVRGDSAAYFCASSPGVDHTGELFFGEGSRLTVL.

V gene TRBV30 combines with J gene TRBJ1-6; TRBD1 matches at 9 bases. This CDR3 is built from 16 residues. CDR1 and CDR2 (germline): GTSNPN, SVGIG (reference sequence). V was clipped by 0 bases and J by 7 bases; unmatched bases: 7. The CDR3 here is CAWSVAGTGRNSPLHF. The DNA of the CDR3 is TGTGCCTGGAGTGTAGCGGGGACAGGGCGGAATTCACCCCTCCACTTT.

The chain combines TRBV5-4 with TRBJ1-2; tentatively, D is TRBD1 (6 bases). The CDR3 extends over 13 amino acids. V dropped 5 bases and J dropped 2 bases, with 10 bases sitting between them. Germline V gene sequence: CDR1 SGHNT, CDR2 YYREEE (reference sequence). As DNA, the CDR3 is TGTGCCAGCAGTTGGCAGGGGAACTATGGCTACACCTTC. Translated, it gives CASSWQGNYGYTF.